The rows below give T cell receptor beta chains drawn from one sample of a study of T cells in Graves' hyperthyroidism and ophthalmopathy. MiXCR, run by TCRdb on the multiplex PCR reads, gives a single entry per CDR3 protein. The table includes hundreds of thousands of distinct CDR3 sequences, around 19% detected once. Material: blood. The source of these receptors is a woman between 45 and 65 years old with Graves' hyperthyroidism that later progressed to Graves' ophthalmopathy. The CDR3 runs from the conserved cysteine through the conserved F or W. A D gene is named only where the DNA matches it firmly. Size tells how often a clone was seen (once, few, many) or the class of an expanded clone, and some rows leave it out.

D,size,V,J,DNA,CDR3
NA,NA,TRBV6-1,TRBJ2-4,TGTGCCAGTCTAGAGGCCTACGGCAGGGGAGTCAAAAACATTCAGTACTTC,CASLEAYGRGVKNIQYF
TRBD1,many,TRBV6-5,TRBJ1-4,TGTGCCAGCAGTTACCCCGGGACAGGGTCTGCCCCATATGAAAAACTGTTTTTT,CASSYPGTGSAPYEKLFF
TRBD2,many,TRBV6-1,TRBJ2-3,TGTGCCACCCTCAGGAGCGGGGTCGTTCCTAGCACAGATACGCAGTATTTT,CATLRSGVVPSTDTQYF
NA,few,TRBV6-5,TRBJ2-5,TGTGCCAGCAGTTACTCGACCCACAGGGGGGGAGAGACCCAGTACTTC,CASSYSTHRGGETQYF
TRBD2,many,TRBV11-2,TRBJ2-3,TGTGCCAGCAGCTTAACCCGCAGCGGGGTTCCCTTCACAGATACGCAGTATTTT,CASSLTRSGVPFTDTQYF
NA,few,TRBV4-1,TRBJ2-7,TGCGCCAGCAGCCGGGATGGGGCGTTCTACGAGCAGTACTTC,CASSRDGAFYEQYF
NA,many,TRBV2,TRBJ1-5,TGTGCCAGCAGAGATAACAGTTTCAATCAGCCCCAGCATTTT,CASRDNSFNQPQHF
NA,many,TRBV12-3/TRBV12-4,TRBJ1-2,TGTGCCAGCAGTTTATGGACAGATGATGGCTACACCTTC,CASSLWTDDGYTF
TRBD1,NA,TRBV27,TRBJ2-2,TGTGCCAGCAGGCAACTGGGGACAGGGGACACCGGGGAGCTGTTTTTT,CASRQLGTGDTGELFF
NA,NA,TRBV24-1,TRBJ2-2,TGTGCCACCAGTGATTTGAAGGGATTGGGGGAGCTGTTTTTT,CATSDLKGLGELFF
TRBD1,many,TRBV12-3/TRBV12-4,TRBJ2-7,TGTGCCAGCAATAACGGTGGACAGGGATCCTACGAGCAGTACTTC,CASNNGGQGSYEQYF
TRBD1,few,TRBV6-2/TRBV6-3,TRBJ1-2,TGTGCCAGCAGAGCCCACCGGGACAGGGTTTACTATGGCTACACCTTC,CASRAHRDRVYYGYTF
TRBD2,NA,TRBV2,TRBJ2-1,TGTGCCAGCAGAGCGGGGGCCAATGAGCAGTTCTTC,CASRAGANEQFF
NA,few,TRBV6-1,TRBJ1-5,TGTGCCAGCAGGCGGCGTAGGAGGGCCAGCAATCAGCCCCAGCATTTT,CASRRRRRASNQPQHF
TRBD2,few,TRBV27,TRBJ2-7,TGTGCCAGCAGTTTACAACCGGGACGGGGGGTATACGAGCAGTACTTC,CASSLQPGRGVYEQYF
NA,once,TRBV20-1,TRBJ2-2,TGCAGTGCTAGAGGGGTGGGGGTAGGGGAGCTGTTTTTT,CSARGVGVGELFF